This record looks at one TCR beta chain sequence and its context. The entry originates in a study of shared T cell receptors in the human thymus. CDR3 size: 14 residues. Germline V lookup: CDR1 SGHDT, CDR2 YYEEEE. The V end was cut by 3 bases, the J end by 2 bases, with 11 bases between. Clones were read by immunoSEQ multiplex PCR, and TCRdb kept only the in-frame ones, dropping some. The sample has hundreds of thousands of clones; around nine tenths are singletons. The same data also contributed to another study, on human thymus T cells. That investigation notes: The thymus was resected at corrective cardiac surgery. Related reports documented highly overlapping thymic repertoires among unrelated individuals.

Specimen: thymocytes. This clonotype originated in a boy less than two years old with a congenital heart defect. The chain links TRBV5-6 to TRBJ1-1; D uncertain. As DNA, the CDR3 is TGTGCCAGCAGCTCCAAGCAATGCAACACTGAAGCTTTCTTT. It yields the protein CASSSKQCNTEAFF.